A single sample gave rise to the 5 T cell receptor beta chains below, sequenced in a study of CD8 T cells in ankylosing spondylitis. Via MiXCR, TCRdb re-called the 5' RACE reads, giving one row per CDR3 protein. The table has 250,000 to 350,000 distinct CDR3 sequences, around 20% seen once. The sequencing sample was made of blood, either unsorted or a sorted T cell fraction (not recorded which). All receptors derive from a female donor with ankylosing spondylitis or in good health (not recorded which).

This clonotype has a handful of counts. The J gene is TRBJ2-5, the V gene TRBV7-2; a possible D gene is TRBD2 (6 bases). The CDR3 is 15 residues long. Trimming stripped 3 bases from V and 3 bases from J, with 14 bases between. Germline values: CDR1 SGHTA, CDR2 FQGNSA. The CDR3 is CASSLRGGEKETQYF. The CDR3 nucleotides are TGTGCCAGCAGCTTGCGCGGCGGGGAGAAAGAGACCCAGTACTTC.

Only a few counts were recorded for this clonotype. The V call is TRBV6-1, the J call TRBJ2-7, with D unclear. Germline V lookup: CDR1 MNHNS, CDR2 SASEGT. The CDR3 covers 13 residues. Trimming pared 10 bases from V and 0 bases from J, leaving 13 bases between. The CDR3 protein is CATQQAASYEQYF. CDR3 DNA sequence: TGTGCCACCCAGCAGGCTGCCTCCTACGAGCAGTACTTC.

The chain uses TRBV29-1 and TRBJ2-3, with D possibly matching TRBD2 (7 bases). Germline values: CDR1 SQVTM, CDR2 ANQGSEA. V lost 4 bases and J lost 4, with 12 bases in between. This CDR3 contains 13 residues. The CDR3 bases are TGCAGCGTTGCTGAGGGGGGGGCAGATACGCAGTATTTT. Protein sequence: CSVAEGGADTQYF.

This clonotype showed up many times. The chain couples TRBV20-1 to TRBJ1-1, with 8 bases aligning to TRBD1. The germline CDR1 and CDR2 sequences are DFQATT and SNEGSKA (reference sequence). J lost 1 base, V lost 6 bases, and 10 bases had no gene match. CDR3 length: 15 amino acids. CDR3 sequence reads: CSAKSDRVPNTEAFF. The CDR3 coding sequence is TGCAGTGCCAAATCGGACAGGGTCCCGAACACTGAAGCTTTCTTT.

The chain has TRBV3-1 and TRBJ1-6; D remains ambiguous. Deletions cut 4 bases from V and 5 bases from J, with 15 bases between. The CDR3 has 16 residues. In germline, CDR1 is LGHDT, CDR2 YNNKEL (reference sequence). CDR3 residues: CASSPLRAGNNSPLHF. For the CDR3, the DNA is TGTGCCAGCAGCCCCCTACGGGCGGGGAATAATTCACCCCTCCACTTT.